Listed below are T cell receptor beta chains from one sample, sequenced in a study of immune cell composition in non-small cell lung cancer. Repertoires were generated with immunoSEQ multiplex PCR, while TCRdb's copy carries only in-frame clones and drops some. The top ten hold more than 13% of the sample, which has about 2,000 clones, almost 85% seen once. Material for sequencing was lung tumor tissue. The source of these receptors is a human donor with non-small cell lung cancer. Each CDR3 is given with its conserved first and last residue. A D gene is named only where the DNA matches it firmly. Clone size, where shown, is once, few, many, or a class for clones that have expanded.

J: TRBJ2-7; size: -; V: TRBV6-1; D: -; CDR3: CASSDRRYYEQYF; DNA: TGTGCCAGCAGTGACAGGAGGTACTACGAGCAGTACTTC
J: TRBJ2-2; size: hyperexpanded; V: TRBV6-1; D: TRBD1; CDR3: CASSELTGETGELFF; DNA: TGTGCCAGCAGTGAACTGACAGGGGAAACCGGGGAGCTGTTTTTT
J: TRBJ2-1; size: -; V: TRBV5-1; D: -; CDR3: CASSSLKKGGSYNEQFF; DNA: TGCGCCAGCAGCTCGCTAAAGAAGGGAGGCTCCTACAATGAGCAGTTCTTC
J: TRBJ2-1; size: -; V: TRBV6-1; D: -; CDR3: CASRRPPGGEQFF; DNA: TGTGCCAGCAGGAGACCCCCCGGGGGTGAGCAGTTCTTC
J: TRBJ1-2; size: few; V: TRBV5-1; D: TRBD1; CDR3: CASSVTAGGGYGYTF; DNA: TGCGCCAGCAGCGTAACGGCAGGGGGCGGGTATGGCTACACCTTC
J: TRBJ2-7; size: -; V: TRBV5-1; D: -; CDR3: CASSWTATYEQYF; DNA: TGCGCCAGCAGCTGGACAGCCACCTACGAGCAGTACTTC
J: TRBJ2-5; size: -; V: TRBV9; D: -; CDR3: CASSAGDSAGPETQYF; DNA: TGTGCCAGCAGCGCGGGGGACTCCGCGGGGCCAGAGACCCAGTACTTC
J: TRBJ2-3; size: -; V: TRBV15; D: TRBD2; CDR3: CATSRDYGTSDSNTQYF; DNA: TGTGCCACCAGCAGAGATTACGGGACTAGCGACTCGAATACGCAGTATTTT
J: TRBJ1-5; size: few; V: TRBV5-5; D: -; CDR3: CASSFRSDGYYQPQHF; DNA: TGTGCCAGCAGCTTTAGGAGCGACGGTTACTATCAGCCCCAGCATTTT
J: TRBJ2-3; size: -; V: TRBV6-6; D: TRBD2; CDR3: CASSRTSGGDTQYF; DNA: TGTGCCAGCAGCCGGACTAGCGGGGGAGATACGCAGTATTTT
J: TRBJ2-7; size: -; V: TRBV19; D: TRBD1; CDR3: CASGQGKGLEQYF; DNA: TGTGCCAGCGGACAGGGGAAGGGTCTCGAGCAGTACTTC
J: TRBJ1-5; size: -; V: TRBV7-9; D: TRBD1; CDR3: CASSLATGGTQHF; DNA: TGTGCCAGCAGCTTAGCGACAGGGGGAACCCAGCATTTT
J: TRBJ2-2; size: -; V: TRBV2; D: -; CDR3: CASSWDTHTGELFF; DNA: TGTGCCAGCAGTTGGGACACACACACCGGGGAGCTGTTTTTT
J: TRBJ2-4; size: -; V: TRBV30; D: -; CDR3: CAWSQGGLAKNIQYF; DNA: TGTGCCTGGTCACAGGGCGGACTAGCCAAAAACATTCAGTACTTC
J: TRBJ2-1; size: -; V: TRBV14; D: TRBD1; CDR3: CASSQDLGTGGSGQFF; DNA: TGTGCCAGCAGCCAAGATCTAGGGACAGGGGGCTCAGGGCAGTTCTTC
J: TRBJ1-5; size: -; V: TRBV7-7; D: TRBD1; CDR3: CASSSPTGGNQPQHF; DNA: TGTGCTAGCAGCTCACCGACAGGGGGCAATCAGCCCCAGCATTTT
J: TRBJ2-3; size: -; V: TRBV28; D: TRBD2; CDR3: CASSSIAGGITDTQYF; DNA: TGTGCCAGCAGTTCTATAGCGGGGGGGATAACAGATACGCAGTATTTT
J: TRBJ1-3; size: -; V: TRBV6-6; D: -; CDR3: CASSYQVTAAGNTIYF; DNA: TGTGCCAGCAGTTACCAAGTGACAGCCGCTGGAAACACCATATATTTT
J: TRBJ2-3; size: once; V: TRBV7-8; D: TRBD2; CDR3: CASSLGLAELWGTDTQYF; DNA: TGTGCCAGCAGCTTGGGACTAGCGGAACTATGGGGCACAGATACGCAGTATTTT
J: TRBJ1-6; size: -; V: TRBV19; D: -; CDR3: CASSIDAVWPGKDSPLHF; DNA: TGTGCCAGTAGTATAGATGCGGTTTGGCCAGGGAAAGATTCACCCCTCCACTTT
J: TRBJ2-3; size: -; V: TRBV7-2; D: TRBD1; CDR3: CASSRGPDTQYF; DNA: TGTGCCAGCAGTAGGGGGCCAGATACGCAGTATTTT
J: TRBJ1-1; size: -; V: TRBV7-5; D: -; CDR3: CARSHTGTGVTEAFF; DNA: TGTGCCAGAAGCCATACCGGGACAGGGGTTACTGAAGCTTTCTTT
J: TRBJ1-1; size: -; V: TRBV28; D: TRBD1; CDR3: CASSLRTGNTEAFF; DNA: TGTGCCAGCAGTTTAAGGACAGGGAACACTGAAGCTTTCTTT
J: TRBJ1-1; size: -; V: TRBV19; D: -; CDR3: CASSIEQGFTEAFF; DNA: TGTGCCAGTAGTATAGAGCAGGGTTTCACTGAAGCTTTCTTT
J: TRBJ2-7; size: -; V: TRBV28; D: TRBD2; CDR3: CASRPPGASGSYEQYF; DNA: TGTGCCAGCAGACCCCCGGGGGCTAGCGGGAGTTACGAGCAGTACTTC
J: TRBJ2-1; size: -; V: TRBV9; D: TRBD2; CDR3: CASSSDNSGRGGVEQFF; DNA: TGTGCCAGCAGCTCGGACAATAGCGGGAGAGGAGGGGTTGAGCAGTTCTTC
J: TRBJ1-2; size: -; V: TRBV5-1; D: -; CDR3: CASSPTVNYGYTF; DNA: TGCGCCAGCAGCCCTACAGTAAACTATGGCTACACCTTC
J: TRBJ2-5; size: -; V: TRBV7-7; D: TRBD2; CDR3: CASSSRGRVETQYF; DNA: TGTGCTAGCAGCTCCCGGGGGAGGGTCGAGACCCAGTACTTC
J: TRBJ2-1; size: -; V: TRBV5-1; D: -; CDR3: CASGGGGSYNEQFF; DNA: TGCGCCAGCGGGGGAGGGGGGAGCTACAATGAGCAGTTCTTC
J: TRBJ1-5; size: -; V: TRBV19; D: -; CDR3: CASTTGRRGGNQPQHF; DNA: TGTGCCAGTACCACCGGGCGGAGGGGAGGGAATCAGCCCCAGCATTTT
J: TRBJ1-2; size: once; V: TRBV20-1; D: -; CDR3: CSETGFDGYTF; DNA: TGCAGTGAAACGGGTTTCGATGGCTACACCTTC
J: TRBJ1-6; size: few; V: TRBV7-2; D: -; CDR3: CASSLATGSRSPLHF; DNA: TGTGCCAGCAGCTTAGCAACAGGGTCGCGGTCACCCCTCCACTTT
J: TRBJ2-1; size: -; V: TRBV6-1; D: -; CDR3: CASSEVSNEQFF; DNA: TGTGCCAGCAGTGAAGTATCTAATGAGCAGTTCTTC
J: TRBJ2-3; size: -; V: TRBV7-3; D: -; CDR3: CASSPSLEVTDTQYF; DNA: TGTGCCAGCAGCCCAAGCTTGGAGGTCACAGATACGCAGTATTTT
J: TRBJ1-2; size: once; V: TRBV5-1; D: -; CDR3: CASSSNRDHTF; DNA: TGCGCCAGCAGCTCAAACAGGGATCACACCTTC
J: TRBJ2-7; size: -; V: TRBV7-8; D: -; CDR3: CASSLVGTRINEQYF; DNA: TGTGCCAGCAGCTTAGTTGGGACTCGAATTAACGAGCAGTACTTC
J: TRBJ2-7; size: -; V: TRBV4-2; D: TRBD2; CDR3: CASSQDLGGGSSSYEQYF; DNA: TGTGCCAGCAGCCAAGATTTAGGAGGCGGGAGTTCTTCCTACGAGCAGTACTTC
J: TRBJ2-4; size: -; V: TRBV6-1; D: -; CDR3: CASSPVWPGDIQYF; DNA: TGTGCCAGCAGTCCGGTTTGGCCCGGGGACATTCAGTACTTC
J: TRBJ1-1; size: -; V: TRBV6-5; D: TRBD1; CDR3: CASRPDRGDNTEAFF; DNA: TGTGCCAGCAGGCCTGACAGGGGCGATAACACTGAAGCTTTCTTT
J: TRBJ1-5; size: -; V: TRBV2; D: TRBD1; CDR3: CASSVGQGYQPQHF; DNA: TGTGCCAGCAGTGTGGGACAGGGATATCAGCCCCAGCATTTT
J: TRBJ2-2; size: once; V: TRBV18; D: TRBD1; CDR3: CASSLRDRNTGELFF; DNA: TGTGCCAGCTCACTCCGGGACAGAAACACCGGGGAGCTGTTTTTT
J: TRBJ2-3; size: -; V: TRBV28; D: TRBD2; CDR3: CASRPSSGRTDTQYF; DNA: TGTGCCAGTCGACCGTCTAGCGGACGCACAGATACGCAGTATTTT
J: TRBJ2-7; size: -; V: TRBV4-3; D: -; CDR3: CASSQDETVSYEQYF; DNA: TGCGCCAGCAGCCAAGATGAGACTGTCTCCTACGAGCAGTACTTC
J: TRBJ1-1; size: few; V: TRBV7-9; D: -; CDR3: CASSQGTEAFF; DNA: TGTGCCAGCAGCCAGGGTACTGAAGCTTTCTTT